Listed below are T cell receptor beta chains from one sample, sequenced in a study of cytomegalovirus exposure and HLA in healthy donors. Profiled with immunoSEQ multiplex PCR; TCRdb holds only in-frame clones, not every one. Counted here are some 95,000 clones, 65% to 75% occurring once; the ten biggest clones make up about 2.1%. The sequencing sample was made of PBMCs. The receptors were sampled from a man aged 25 to 40 in good health and CMV-seronegative. The CDR3 runs from the conserved cysteine through the conserved F or W. The D gene is left open where the match is weak. Part of the rows lack a size; the others show once, few, many or a class for expanded clones.

v_call	cdr3_length	d_call	clone_size	j_call	cdr3_nt	cdr3_aa
TRBV5-1	16	TRBD2	few	TRBJ2-1	TGCGCCAGCAGCTTGGAAGTGAGCGGGGCCTACAATGAGCAGTTCTTC	CASSLEVSGAYNEQFF
TRBV7-2	13	-	-	TRBJ2-1	TGTGCCAGCAGCCAGGCAGGGCAAGGTGAGCAGTTCTTC	CASSQAGQGEQFF
TRBV5-4	18	-	-	TRBJ2-2	TGTGCCAGCAGCTTGGTTCTTAGCGCTAGCTGGAACACCGGGGAGCTGTTTTTT	CASSLVLSASWNTGELFF
TRBV4-1	16	-	-	TRBJ2-7	TGCGCCAGCAGCCAAGATGCCGAAACCGGCTCCTACGAGCAGTACTTC	CASSQDAETGSYEQYF
TRBV4-3	16	TRBD1	-	TRBJ1-5	TGCGCCAGCAGCCAAGATCAGGACAGGTTCAATCAGCCCCAGCATTTT	CASSQDQDRFNQPQHF
TRBV25-1	13	-	few	TRBJ2-3	TGTGCCAGCAGTGAACCTGGGCAAGATACGCAGTATTTT	CASSEPGQDTQYF
TRBV5-1	15	-	-	TRBJ1-1	TGCGCCAGCAGCTTGCCCGGGTTCATGAACACTGAAGCTTTCTTT	CASSLPGFMNTEAFF
TRBV9	13	-	few	TRBJ1-2	TGTGCCAGCAGCGTAACCGAGGTCGATGGCTACACCTTC	CASSVTEVDGYTF
TRBV2	15	TRBD1	-	TRBJ2-7	TGTGCCAGCAGTAGTAGACAGGGGGTGAGCTACGAGCAGTACTTC	CASSSRQGVSYEQYF
TRBV6-1	14	TRBD1	-	TRBJ1-1	TGTGCCAGCAGTGACGGACAGGCCTCCAGTGAAGCTTTCTTT	CASSDGQASSEAFF
TRBV28	15	-	-	TRBJ2-7	TGTGCCAGCAGTCTGACAGGAGCTCCCTCCTACGAGCAGTACTTC	CASSLTGAPSYEQYF
TRBV30	12	-	-	TRBJ1-2	TGTGCCTTACTACACGTGTTCTATGGCTACCCCTTC	CALLHVFYGYPF
TRBV19	17	-	-	TRBJ1-1	TGTGCCAGTCGTATAGATCTGGAGGGGCACATGAACACTGAAGCTTTCTTT	CASRIDLEGHMNTEAFF
TRBV6-4	14	-	-	TRBJ1-5	TGTGCCAGCAGGGGGACACGGATCAATCAGCCCCAGCATTTT	CASRGTRINQPQHF
TRBV23-1	11	-	-	TRBJ1-1	TGCGCCAGCAGTCGAAGGAGGGGAGCTTTCTTT	CASSRRRGAFF
TRBV7-9	14	TRBD1	-	TRBJ1-1	TGTGCCAGCAGCCGGACAGGGTGGGACACTGAAGCTTTCTTT	CASSRTGWDTEAFF
TRBV10-3	17	TRBD2	-	TRBJ2-1	TGTGCCATCAGTGAGTCGAGGGCTAGCGGGGACAACAATGAGCAGTTCTTC	CAISESRASGDNNEQFF
TRBV5-1	11	-	few	TRBJ2-1	TGCGCCAGCAGCTTGGCAAATGAGCAGTTCTTC	CASSLANEQFF
TRBV11-3	16	-	-	TRBJ2-1	TGTGCCAGCAGCCATGGGCTGGGCCTCAGTTACAATGAGCAGTTCTTC	CASSHGLGLSYNEQFF
TRBV4-3	12	-	-	TRBJ1-1	TGCGCCAGCAGCCAAGGATGGAGTGAAGCTTTCTTT	CASSQGWSEAFF
TRBV6-4	13	-	-	TRBJ2-1	TGTGCCAGCAGTGAAGAGGGCGGGAATGAGCAGTTCTTC	CASSEEGGNEQFF
TRBV30	15	TRBD1	once	TRBJ2-5	TGTGCCCTAACGACAGGGGGCGCCTTGCAGGAGACCCAGTACTTC	CALTTGGALQETQYF
TRBV2	15	TRBD1	-	TRBJ2-3	TGTGCCAGCAGCGCGGGACAGGTGGACACAGATACGCAGTATTTT	CASSAGQVDTDTQYF
TRBV5-6	15	TRBD1	-	TRBJ1-5	TGTGCCAGCAGCAGTGGGACAGAACCCAATCAGCCCCAGCATTTT	CASSSGTEPNQPQHF
TRBV7-9	12	-	few	TRBJ1-1	TGTGCCAGCAGCTTTACGGGGGATGAAGCTTTCTTT	CASSFTGDEAFF
TRBV2	15	TRBD1	-	TRBJ1-5	TGTGCCAGCAGTCCGACAGGGGCCGGGAATCAGCCCCAGCATTTT	CASSPTGAGNQPQHF
TRBV5-1	13	TRBD2	-	TRBJ2-5	TGCGCCAGCAGCCCCGGACTAGCGGAGACCCAGTACTTC	CASSPGLAETQYF
TRBV6-1	14	-	-	TRBJ1-6	TGTGCCAGCAGTGTTGAGGACAGTTCTTCACCCCTCCACTTT	CASSVEDSSSPLHF
TRBV29-1	12	TRBD2	-	TRBJ2-7	TGCAGCGTTGAACTAGCGGGCGGCGAGCAGTACTTC	CSVELAGGEQYF
TRBV30	16	-	-	TRBJ1-5	TGTGCCTGGAGTGAAGCAGGCCCGTATAGCAATCAGCCCCAGCATTTT	CAWSEAGPYSNQPQHF
TRBV27	13	TRBD1	once	TRBJ2-7	TGTGCCAGCAGGGGGACAGCCTTCTACGAGCAGTACTTC	CASRGTAFYEQYF
TRBV28	16	-	few	TRBJ2-7	TGTGCCAGCAGTTTAGCTGGGGCGCTCGGGCTCTACGAGCAGTACTTC	CASSLAGALGLYEQYF
TRBV19	16	-	-	TRBJ1-6	TGTGCCAGTAGTCCCCGGCAGGGTAGAGCCACTACACCCCTCCACTTT	CASSPRQGRATTPLHF
TRBV27	15	-	-	TRBJ1-1	TGTGCCAGCAGTTTAGGGGGAGGACTGGGGGCTGAAGCTTTCTTT	CASSLGGGLGAEAFF
TRBV6-5	14	TRBD1	-	TRBJ1-2	TGTGCCAGCAGTTACGGGACAGGGGTGGGAGGCTACACCTTC	CASSYGTGVGGYTF
TRBV7-2	14	TRBD1	-	TRBJ1-2	TGTGCCAGCAGCTTACAGGGACAGGGCTATGGCTACACCTTC	CASSLQGQGYGYTF
TRBV4-1	17	-	-	TRBJ2-6	TGCGCCAGCAGCCAAGGGGCAGGGGCAGGAGGGGCCAACGTCCTGACTTTC	CASSQGAGAGGANVLTF
TRBV30	14	-	-	TRBJ1-2	TGTGCCTGGTCCCCGGGAGTGACTAACTATGGCTACACCTTC	CAWSPGVTNYGYTF
TRBV5-1	13	-	few	TRBJ1-1	TGCGCCAGCAGCTTGGACGGGGGGACTGAAGCTTTCTTT	CASSLDGGTEAFF
TRBV7-3	17	TRBD2	-	TRBJ2-1	TGTGCCAGCAGCCCAGGCGGACTAGCGGGGGGCCTCAATGAGCAGTTCTTC	CASSPGGLAGGLNEQFF
TRBV5-6	15	-	-	TRBJ1-5	TGTGCCAGCAGCCCCAGGGTTTATAGCAATCAGCCCCAGCATTTT	CASSPRVYSNQPQHF
TRBV6-1	13	-	-	TRBJ2-7	TGTGCCAGCGATTTGGCGGGTTCCTACGAGCAGTACTTC	CASDLAGSYEQYF
TRBV6-5	14	TRBD1	-	TRBJ1-1	TGTGCCAGCACCGACAGGGTTTTTAACACTGAAGCTTTCTTT	CASTDRVFNTEAFF
TRBV5-6	13	TRBD1	-	TRBJ2-7	TGTGCCAGCAGGCGTTACAGGGGGGACGAGCAGTACTTC	CASRRYRGDEQYF
TRBV11-2	17	TRBD1	-	TRBJ2-1	TGTGCCAGCAGCTCCTACAGGGGGACCCGCTCCTACAATGAGCAGTTCTTC	CASSSYRGTRSYNEQFF
TRBV6-5	14	TRBD1	-	TRBJ1-2	TGTGCCAGCAGTCCCGGGACAGGATTCTATGGCTACACCTTC	CASSPGTGFYGYTF
TRBV27	14	-	once	TRBJ1-4	TGTGCCAGCAGTTTCCAGGGCCTTAATGAAAAACTGTTTTTT	CASSFQGLNEKLFF
TRBV5-1	21	-	-	TRBJ1-2	TGCGCCAGCAGCTTCCGGGGAGGTGTTCTACCTACACCCCCCCTCGGCTATGGCTACACCTTC	CASSFRGGVLPTPPLGYGYTF